What follows is one TCR beta chain and its context. This entry is derived from a study of cytotoxic CD8 clonotypes in ibrutinib-treated CLL. This CDR3 spans 16 amino acids. The V end lost 4 bases, the J end lost 4 bases, and 17 bases lay between the germline ends. Germline values: CDR1 SGHRS, CDR2 YFSETQ. Produced via immunoSEQ multiplex PCR; TCRdb's table is partial and in-frame only. The sample yields tens of thousands of clones, 86% seen once. The sequenced sample was PBMCs, obtained before ibrutinib treatment. The origin of this receptor is a human donor with chronic lymphocytic leukemia. The chain uses TRBV5-1 and TRBJ2-2; D not certain. Written as DNA, the CDR3 is TGCGCCAGCAGCGACCGATCGGGCTTGAGCACCGGGGAGCTGTTTTTT. This gives the protein CASSDRSGLSTGELFF.